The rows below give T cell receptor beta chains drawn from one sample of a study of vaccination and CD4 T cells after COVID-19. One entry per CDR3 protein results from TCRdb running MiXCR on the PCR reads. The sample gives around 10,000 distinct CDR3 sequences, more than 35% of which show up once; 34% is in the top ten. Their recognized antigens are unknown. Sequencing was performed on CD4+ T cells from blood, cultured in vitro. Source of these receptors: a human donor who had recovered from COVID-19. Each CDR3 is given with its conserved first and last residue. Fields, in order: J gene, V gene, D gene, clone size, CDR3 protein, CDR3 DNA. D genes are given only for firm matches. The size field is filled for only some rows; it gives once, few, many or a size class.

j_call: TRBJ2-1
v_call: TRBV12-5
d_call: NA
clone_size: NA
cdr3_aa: CASGLASTPERGSDNEQFF
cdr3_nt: TGTGCTAGTGGTTTGGCTAGCACCCCTGAACGGGGGAGCGACAATGAGCAGTTCTTC

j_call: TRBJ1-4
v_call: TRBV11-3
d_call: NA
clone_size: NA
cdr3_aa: CASSLRSVNEKLFF
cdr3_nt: TGTGCCAGCAGCTTACGGTCGGTAAACGAAAAACTGTTTTTT

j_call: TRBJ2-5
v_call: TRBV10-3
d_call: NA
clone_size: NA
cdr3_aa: CAIRAGEGETQCF
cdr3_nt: TGTGCCATCAGGGCAGGGGAGGGCGAGACCCAGTGCTTC

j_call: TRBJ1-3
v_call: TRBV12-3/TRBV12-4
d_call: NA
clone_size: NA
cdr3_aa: CAMRQFGNTIYF
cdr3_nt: TGTGCCATGCGACAGTTCGGAAACACCATATATTTT

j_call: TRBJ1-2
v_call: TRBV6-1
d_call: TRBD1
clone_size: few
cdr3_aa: CASSGDRVRLGYTF
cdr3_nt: TGTGCCAGCAGTGGGGACAGGGTGAGGCTTGGCTACACCTTC

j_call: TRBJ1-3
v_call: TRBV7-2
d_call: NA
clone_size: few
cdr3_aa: CASSQQRNTIYF
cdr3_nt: TGTGCCAGCAGCCAGCAGCGGAACACCATATATTTT

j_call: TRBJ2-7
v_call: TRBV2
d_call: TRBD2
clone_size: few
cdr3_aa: CASRRGGGVNEQYF
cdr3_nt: TGTGCCAGCCGTCGAGGCGGGGGGGTGAACGAGCAGTACTTC

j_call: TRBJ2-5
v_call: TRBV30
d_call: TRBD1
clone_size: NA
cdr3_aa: CAWSKDRIVLGETQYF
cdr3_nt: TGTGCCTGGAGTAAGGACAGGATTGTGCTTGGAGAGACCCAGTACTTC

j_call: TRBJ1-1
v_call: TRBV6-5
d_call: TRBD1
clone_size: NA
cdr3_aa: CASSYSGTAEAFF
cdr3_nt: TGTGCCAGCAGTTACTCGGGGACAGCAGAAGCTTTCTTT

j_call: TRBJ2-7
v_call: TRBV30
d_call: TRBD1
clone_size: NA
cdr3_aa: CAWSVSPTGSYEQYF
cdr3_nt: TGTGCCTGGAGTGTAAGTCCGACAGGGTCCTACGAGCAGTACTTC

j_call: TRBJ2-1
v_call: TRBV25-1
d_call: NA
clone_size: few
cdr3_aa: CASSAGLAIVEQFF
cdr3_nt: TGTGCCAGCAGTGCCGGACTGGCCATCGTGGAGCAGTTCTTC

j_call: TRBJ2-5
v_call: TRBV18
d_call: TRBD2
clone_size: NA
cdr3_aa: CASSPSSGGALETQYF
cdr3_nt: TGTGCCAGCTCACCATCTAGCGGGGGGGCCCTGGAGACCCAGTACTTC

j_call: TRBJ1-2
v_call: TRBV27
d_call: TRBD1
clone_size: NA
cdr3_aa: CASSWTGFNYGYTF
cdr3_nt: TGTGCCAGCAGTTGGACAGGGTTTAACTATGGCTACACCTTC

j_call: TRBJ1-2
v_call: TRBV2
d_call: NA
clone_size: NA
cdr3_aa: CASRETVGYGYTF
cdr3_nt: TGTGCCAGCAGAGAGACAGTCGGCTATGGCTACACCTTC

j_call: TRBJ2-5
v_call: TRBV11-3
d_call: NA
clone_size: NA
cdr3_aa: CASSWDHTKETQYF
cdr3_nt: TGTGCCAGCAGCTGGGACCACACGAAAGAGACCCAGTACTTC

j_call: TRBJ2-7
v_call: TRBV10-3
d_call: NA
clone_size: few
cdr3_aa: CAISDQGSRYEQYF
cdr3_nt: TGTGCCATCAGTGACCAGGGGAGTAGATACGAGCAGTACTTC

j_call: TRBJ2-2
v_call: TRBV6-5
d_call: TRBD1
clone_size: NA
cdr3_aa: CASSSSDRADTGELFF
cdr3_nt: TGTGCCAGCAGTTCCTCGGACAGGGCGGACACCGGGGAGCTGTTTTTT

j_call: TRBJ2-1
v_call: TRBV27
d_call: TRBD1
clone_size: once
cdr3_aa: CASSSLGTGWFANYNEQFF
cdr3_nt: TGTGCCAGCAGTTCGCTAGGGACAGGATGGTTCGCTAATTACAATGAGCAGTTCTTC

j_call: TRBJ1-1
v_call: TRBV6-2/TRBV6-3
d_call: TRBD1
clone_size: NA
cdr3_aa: CASSYGTGNTEAFF
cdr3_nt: TGTGCCAGCAGTTATGGGACAGGGAACACTGAAGCTTTCTTT

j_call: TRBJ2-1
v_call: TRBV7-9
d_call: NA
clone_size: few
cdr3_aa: CASSKLRTQSSYNEQFF
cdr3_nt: TGTGCCAGCAGCAAACTGCGGACGCAGAGCTCCTACAATGAGCAGTTCTTC

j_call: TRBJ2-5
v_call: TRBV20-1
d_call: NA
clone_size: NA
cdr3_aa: CSARAPGGGETQYF
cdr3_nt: TGCAGTGCTAGAGCCCCCGGAGGGGGGGAGACCCAGTACTTC

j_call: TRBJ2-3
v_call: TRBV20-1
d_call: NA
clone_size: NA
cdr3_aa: CSAGERTTSTDTQYF
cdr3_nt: TGCAGTGCTGGGGAAAGGACTACTAGCACAGATACGCAGTATTTT

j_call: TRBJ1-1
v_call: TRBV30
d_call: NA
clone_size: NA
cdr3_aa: CAWSVNSARTEAFF
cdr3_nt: TGTGCCTGGAGTGTTAACTCAGCGAGAACTGAAGCTTTCTTT

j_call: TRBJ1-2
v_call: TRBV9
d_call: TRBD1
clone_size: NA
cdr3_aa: CASSVMGQGIHGYTF
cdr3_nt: TGTGCCAGCAGCGTAATGGGACAGGGTATCCATGGCTACACCTTC

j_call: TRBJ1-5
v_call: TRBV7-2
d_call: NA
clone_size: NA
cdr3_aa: CASSLFGPQHF
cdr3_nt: TGTGCCAGCAGCTTATTCGGGCCCCAGCATTTT

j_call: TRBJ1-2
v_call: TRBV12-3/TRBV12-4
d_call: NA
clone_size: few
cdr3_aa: CASSWDSRLWNYGYTF
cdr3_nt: TGTGCCAGCAGTTGGGATTCGCGATTATGGAACTATGGCTACACCTTC

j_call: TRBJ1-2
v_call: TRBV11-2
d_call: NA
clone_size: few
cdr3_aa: CASSLFNWDRRTGVGYTF
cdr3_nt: TGTGCCAGCAGCTTATTTAATTGGGACCGGCGCACAGGTGTTGGCTACACCTTC

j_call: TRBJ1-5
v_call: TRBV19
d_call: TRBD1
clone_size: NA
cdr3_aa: CASSLTGGLYNQPQHF
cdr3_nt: TGTGCCAGTAGTCTTACAGGGGGCCTCTACAATCAGCCCCAGCATTTT

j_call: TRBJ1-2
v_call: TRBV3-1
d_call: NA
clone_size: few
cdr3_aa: CASSQGQVYGYTF
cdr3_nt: TGTGCCAGCAGCCAAGGACAGGTCTATGGCTACACCTTC

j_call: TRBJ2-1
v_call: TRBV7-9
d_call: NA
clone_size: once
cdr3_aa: CASSLRATRGAGNEQFF
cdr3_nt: TGTGCCAGCAGCTTAAGGGCAACGAGGGGCGCAGGTAATGAGCAGTTCTTC

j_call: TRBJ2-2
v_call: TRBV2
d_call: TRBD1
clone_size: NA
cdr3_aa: CASNTGTGGPGELFF
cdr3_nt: TGTGCCAGTAACACCGGGACAGGGGGCCCCGGGGAGCTGTTTTTT